This T cell receptor (beta chain) comes out of a study of early T cells in non-severe SARS-CoV-2 infection (dated by TCRdb to about 2021). The study in broad terms: TCR sequencing used bulk RNA from unsorted whole blood, so alpha and beta chains could not be paired.

The library relied on 5' RACE. Sequenced using a NextSeq 500. The TCR library protocol attached unique molecular identifiers to individual cDNA molecules to correct for sequencing error and PCR bias. Sequencing covered both TCR alpha and beta chains, and within each sample the abundances of alpha and beta sequences were tightly co-correlated. In the authors' own workflow: V gene, J gene and CDR3 annotation of TCR sequences was performed with Decombinator V4. Expanded TCRs were defined as changing significantly between any two time points under a Poisson model with p below 0.0001. TCR abundances were normalised to the total number of TCRs sequenced per sample and expressed as counts per million. TRAV1-2 paired with TRAJ12, TRAJ20 or TRAJ33 defined MAIT TCRs, while TRAV10 paired with TRAJ18 defined iNKT TCRs. VDJdb, accessed on 1 November 2021, was searched for TCRs annotated for CMV, EBV and SARS-CoV-2, and TCRs annotated for more than one antigen were excluded. The raw public data were reprocessed by TCRdb itself: fastp quality trimming at Q25, MiXCR clonotype calling, in-frame beta chains only. Entries that share a CDR3 protein sequence are merged under the most common genes and DNA. TCRdb, rather than the study authors, made the V and J calls. The sample records 70,000 or so distinct CDR3 sequences, about 4.6% of which are singletons. Around 3.4% of the sample comes from the top ten.

Spanning cysteine to phenylalanine, the CDR3 consists of 13 amino acids. Only the CDR3 DNA is retained, 39 bases long and in frame from the first base. The germline V gene encodes CDR1 SQVTM and CDR2 ANQGSEA. The germline ends are 12 bases apart after V is trimmed by 3 bases and J by 7 bases. In the case of this clonotype: Its target antigen remains unknown. The input lacks base qualities; no much larger clone sits a single base away.

Set within a cohort of healthcare workers in London, UK, this nested case-control study involved weekly PCR testing of nasopharyngeal swabs along with blood sampling. Healthcare workers were enrolled in the week of the UK lockdown, from 23 to 31 March 2020, and were followed every week for up to roughly 15 weeks. Study-wide findings and limitations: Matching against VDJdb was skewed toward anti-spike CD8 responses, likely underestimated virus-specific expansions, and missed private and CD4 specificities.

The material sequenced was whole blood, taken at baseline. The receptor comes from an adult who was a healthcare worker with PCR-confirmed SARS-CoV-2 infection or an uninfected control (not recorded which). The donor label of this sample is uncertain. The sequence joins TRBV29-1 to TRBJ2-2; the D gene assignment is ambiguous. CDR3 protein: CSVEGPGGGELFF. The DNA is as follows: TGCAGCGTTGAGGGCCCGGGCGGCGGGGAGCTGTTTTTT.